Sequencing of this T cell receptor beta chain was carried out in a study of T cells in lung cancer brain metastases. Notes on the study in general: Compared with paired primaries, brain metastases showed fewer unique productive clones (1540 versus 4551).

The CDR3 spans 15 residues. CDR1 is SGHRS, CDR2 YFSETQ, per germline. Trimming removed 4 bases from V and 1 base from J, with 12 bases in between. Sequencing was performed with immunoSEQ multiplex PCR; in TCRdb, only in-frame clones are kept and a portion is missing. The sample records under 1,000 clones, more than 80% being singletons. Notes on this clone: The antigen is unknown.

This sequence originates from a man between 70 and 80 years old with non-small cell lung cancer that had spread to the brain. The source material was tumor tissue from a brain metastasis. This chain joins TRBV5-1 and TRBJ2-1, with D tentatively TRBD2 (6 bases). The CDR3 reads CASSVVGGSYNEQFF. The DNA of the CDR3 is TGCGCCAGCAGCGTTGTTGGGGGGTCCTACAATGAGCAGTTCTTC.